The clone carrying this T cell receptor (delta chain) was observed a few times. Being one base from a much bigger clone, this may be a read error. V was clipped by 0 bases and J by 0 bases; unmatched bases: 16. The CDR3 consists of 20 residues. CDR1 is NSMFDY and CDR2 is ISSIKDK in the germline V gene. The source of the sample is a study of gamma-delta T cells after stem cell transplantation. TCRdb repeated clone calling on the RT-PCR reads with CATT. The data contain more than 550 delta-chain clones, 9.1% of them singletons. Material for sequencing was gamma-delta T cells. V and J are TRAV29/DV5 and TRDJ1, with 11 bases lining up with TRDD3. This sequence was found in a human donor. It is not recorded whose cells these are; they may come from a transplant donor. This CDR3 reads CAASARAGGYSPRYTDKLIF. CDR3 DNA sequence: TGTGCAGCAAGCGCGCGGGCTGGGGGATACTCGCCAAGGTACACCGATAAACTCATCTTT.